These 27 T cell receptor beta chains share one sample of origin, sequenced in a study of cytotoxic CD8 clonotypes in ibrutinib-treated CLL. Clones were read by immunoSEQ multiplex PCR, and TCRdb kept only the in-frame ones, dropping some. The data show some 23,000 clones, approximately 70% seen once. The starting material was PBMCs, obtained at disease progression, from a patient treated with ibrutinib. Receptors were obtained from a human donor with chronic lymphocytic leukemia.

This chain joins TRBV5-1 and TRBJ1-3, with 10 bases lining up with TRBD1. This CDR3 is 16 amino acids long. Germline trimming cut 4 bases from V and 0 bases from J; bases unmatched to any gene: 4. The V gene's germline CDR1 is SGHRS and CDR2 YFSETQ. The CDR3: CASSPTGGFSGNTIYF. DNA for the CDR3: TGCGCCAGCAGCCCGACAGGGGGCTTCTCTGGAAACACCATATATTTT.

This chain uses TRBV5-4 with TRBJ2-1; 7 nucleotides match TRBD2. Germline assignment: CDR1 SGHNT and CDR2 YYREEE (reference sequence). Trimming at V came to 5 bases and at J to 0 bases, leaving 5 bases not matched to a gene. The CDR3 is 15 amino acids. As DNA, the CDR3 is TGTGCCAGCAGACCTGGGGGGGGCTCCTACAATGAGCAGTTCTTC. Translating gives CASRPGGGSYNEQFF. The variable domain in full, completed from reference TRBV5-4 and TRBJ2-1, reads ETGVTQSPTHLIKTRGQQVTLRCSSQSGHNTVSWYQQALGQGPQFIFQYYREEENGRGNFPPRFSGLQFPNYSSELNVNALELDDSALYLCASRPGGGSYNEQFFGPGTRLTVL.

The rearrangement uses TRBV5-1 and TRBJ2-3; D may be TRBD1 (7 bases). Germline lookup yields CDR1 SGHRS and CDR2 YFSETQ. CDR3 length equals 15 residues. V was pared by 2 bases and J by 3 bases, with 13 bases between. The CDR3 region is CASSFQGGGTDTQYF. The CDR3 DNA reads as TGCGCCAGCAGCTTTCAGGGGGGAGGTACAGATACGCAGTATTTT.

This chain uses TRBV18 with TRBJ1-4; TRBD1 aligns across 10 bases. V lost 4 bases to trimming and J lost 6 bases; unmatched junction nucleotides: 2. The germline V gene encodes CDR1 KGHSH and CDR2 LQKENI. The CDR3 has 14 amino acids. CDR3: CASSRGTGDEKLFF. The CDR3 DNA is TGTGCCAGCTCACGGGGGACAGGGGATGAAAAACTGTTTTTT.

The chain uses TRBV19 and TRBJ1-6; D is ambiguous. The CDR3 totals 14 residues. The germline CDR1 and CDR2 sequences are LNHDA and SQIVND (reference sequence). V was shortened by 5 bases and J by 6 bases, with 11 bases between the two germline ends. DNA for the CDR3: TGTGCCAGTAGTCTCAGCCAGTCTAATTCACCCCTCCACTTT. Translating it yields CASSLSQSNSPLHF. Based on the CDR3 plus reference TRBV19 and TRBJ1-6, the full variable domain is DGGITQSPKYLFRKEGQNVTLSCEQNLNHDAMYWYRQDPGQGLRLIYYSQIVNDFQKGDIAEGYSVSREKKESFPLTVTSAQKNPTAFYLCASSLSQSNSPLHFGNGTRLTVT.

This clone has just one count. J is TRBJ2-2 and V is TRBV30; D gene unclear. The CDR3 length is 14 residues. In germline, CDR1 is GTSNPN, CDR2 SVGIG (reference sequence). Trimming took off 7 bases at V and 0 bases at J, with 12 bases between the two ends. In DNA form, the CDR3 reads TGTGCCTACCGCCCGCTAGCGAACACCGGGGAGCTGTTTTTT. Translated, it gives CAYRPLANTGELFF.

The chain recombines TRBV7-3 with TRBJ2-3; 9 positions match TRBD2. The CDR3 is made up of 16 amino acids. Unmatched junction bases numbered 9, after V lost 2 bases and J lost 6 bases. CDR1 and CDR2 from the germline V gene are SGHTA and FQGTGA. The CDR3 DNA is TGTGCCAGCAGCTTAGAGCGGGGGGCGCAGCGGGATACGCAGTATTTT. This translates into CASSLERGAQRDTQYF.

This chain joins TRBV4-1 and TRBJ1-6; D call uncertain. The V end was cut by 1 base, the J end by 6 bases, with 13 bases between. The germline V gene encodes CDR1 MGHRA and CDR2 YSYEKL. The CDR3 has 16 amino acids. The CDR3 region is CASSQGEQPLNSPLHF. In nucleotides, the CDR3 is TGCGCCAGCAGCCAAGGAGAGCAGCCCCTTAATTCACCCCTCCACTTT.

The chain links TRBV7-9 to TRBJ2-6; D ambiguous. Per germline, CDR1 SEHNR and CDR2 FQNEAQ (reference sequence). The CDR3 sequence is 15 residues long. V was trimmed by 1 base and J by 0 bases, leaving 4 bases between them. CDR3 sequence reads: CASSLDFSGANVLTF. DNA for the CDR3: TGTGCCAGCAGCTTAGACTTCTCTGGGGCCAACGTCCTGACTTTC. The full variable domain, with the rest looked up from reference TRBV7-9 and TRBJ2-6, is DTGVSQNPRHKITKRGQNVTFRCDPISEHNRLYWYRQTLGQGPEFLTYFQNEAQLEKSRLLSDRFSAERPKGSFSTLEIQRTEQGDSAMYLCASSLDFSGANVLTFGAGSRLTVL.

The V call is TRBV6-5, the J call TRBJ2-3, with D perhaps matching TRBD2 (7 bases). Germline loops: CDR1 MNHEY, CDR2 SVGAGI. CDR3 length: 15 residues. Trimming cost V 6 bases and J 2 bases, with 15 bases left between them. Here the CDR3 reads CASRSTGGPTDTQYF. CDR3 DNA: TGTGCCAGCAGGTCTACGGGGGGCCCCACAGATACGCAGTATTTT.

This chain uses TRBV11-1 with TRBJ2-7; no definite D call. V lost 6 bases and J lost 4, with 10 bases in between. This CDR3 is built from 12 residues. CDR1 and CDR2 (germline): SGHAT, FQDESV (reference sequence). CDR3 sequence reads: CASSFTSYEQYF. The CDR3 coding sequence is TGTGCCAGCAGTTTTACCTCATACGAGCAGTACTTC. The entire variable domain, with the rest obtained from reference TRBV11-1 and TRBJ2-7, is as follows: EAEVAQSPRYKITEKSQAVAFWCDPISGHATLYWYRQILGQGPELLVQFQDESVVDDSQLPKDRFSAERLKGVDSTLKIQPAELGDSAMYLCASSFTSYEQYFGPGTRLTVT.

The chain links TRBV7-9 to TRBJ1-1; D unresolved. This CDR3 has 16 amino acids. Trimming cost V 1 base and J 4 bases, with 16 bases left between them. Germline V lookup: CDR1 SEHNR, CDR2 FQNEAQ (reference sequence). The CDR3 loop reads CASSLVGGPWSTEAFF. The CDR3 coding sequence is TGTGCCAGCAGCTTAGTGGGAGGGCCCTGGTCCACTGAAGCTTTCTTT.

The genes are TRBV6-1 and TRBJ1-2; D perhaps matches TRBD1 (6 bases). This CDR3 is 15 amino acids long. V dropped 2 bases and J dropped 4 bases, with 14 bases sitting between them. Germline CDR1 is MNHNS and CDR2 is SASEGT. The CDR3: CASSEWKGGIYGYTF. The CDR3 DNA sequence: TGTGCCAGCAGTGAATGGAAAGGGGGTATCTATGGCTACACCTTC.

The chain joins TRBV2 to TRBJ2-3, with a possible D match to TRBD1 (5 bases). Germline V gene data show CDR1 as SNHLY and CDR2 as FYNNEI. V lost 6 bases and J lost 1, with 14 bases in between. This CDR3 is built from 15 residues. The CDR3 DNA is TGTGCCAGCAGCGCTGACAGCGTGGGCACAGATACGCAGTATTTT. Translated, it gives CASSADSVGTDTQYF.

J is TRBJ2-3 and V is TRBV4-3; D is unclear. There are 17 residues in the CDR3. V was clipped by 0 bases and J by 0 bases, with 13 bases between them. Germline V gives CDR1 LGHNA, CDR2 YSLEER. CDR3 in DNA: TGCGCCAGCAGCCAAGATCACGGAGTGCCTAGCACAGATACGCAGTATTTT. This codes for CASSQDHGVPSTDTQYF.

The chain recombines TRBV29-1 with TRBJ1-1, with D hard to call. Trimming shortened V by 6 bases and J by 4 bases, and 12 bases separated the two germline ends. This CDR3 is 12 amino acids long. Germline-derived CDR1 and CDR2 are SQVTM and ANQGSEA. The CDR3, as DNA: TGCAGCGTATTAGTTTTGAGCACTGAAGCTTTCTTT. Its translation is CSVLVLSTEAFF.

J is TRBJ1-1 and V is TRBV6-5; tentatively, D is TRBD1 (5 bases). The germline V gene has CDR1 MNHEY and CDR2 SVGAGI. Trimming shortened V by 2 bases and J by 3 bases, and 7 bases separated the two germline ends. This CDR3 is built from 13 residues. CDR3 loop: CASSYGGDTEAFF. The DNA for the CDR3 is TGTGCCAGCAGTTACGGGGGGGACACTGAAGCTTTCTTT.

This sequence joins TRBV2 and TRBJ2-3, with D hard to call. Trimming cost V 4 bases and J 0 bases, with 11 bases left between them. The CDR3 loop spans 15 amino acids. Germline values: CDR1 SNHLY, CDR2 FYNNEI. The CDR3 sequence is CASSGVVTSTDTQYF. The CDR3 DNA reads TGTGCCAGCAGTGGGGTCGTCACTAGCACAGATACGCAGTATTTT.

This clone was recorded only once. The gene calls are TRBV7-2 and TRBJ1-1, with 9 bases identical to TRBD1. This CDR3 spans 15 amino acids. Germline assignment: CDR1 SGHTA and CDR2 FQGNSA. Trimming took 5 bases from V and 3 from J; bases not matched to a gene: 7. The CDR3 DNA is TGTGCCAGCAGCGCTACAGGGGGCATGTACACTGAAGCTTTCTTT. Translated, it gives CASSATGGMYTEAFF.

The chain recombines TRBV10-3 with TRBJ2-1, with D maybe TRBD2 (5 bases). The ends were cut back, 4 bases at V and 6 bases at J, with 10 bases in the middle. Germline values: CDR1 ENHRY, CDR2 SYGVKD. CDR3 size: 13 residues. As DNA, the CDR3 is TGTGCCATCAGTGCGCCGGGAACCAATGAGCAGTTCTTC. Its translation is CAISAPGTNEQFF.

This clone was detected a few times. In the same sample, other DNA sequences code for this CDR3. V and J are TRBV28 and TRBJ1-1, with a possible D match to TRBD1 (6 bases). V was shortened by 3 bases and J by 1 base, with 12 bases between the two germline ends. Germline lookup yields CDR1 MDHEN and CDR2 SYDVKM. This CDR3 spans 15 amino acids. CDR3: CASSFRGAGNTEAFF. In DNA form, the CDR3 reads TGTGCCAGCAGTTTTAGGGGGGCCGGGAACACTGAAGCTTTCTTT. Based on the CDR3 plus reference TRBV28 and TRBJ1-1, the full variable domain is DVKVTQSSRYLVKRTGEKVFLECVQDMDHENMFWYRQDPGLGLRLIYFSYDVKMKEKGDIPEGYSVSREKKERFSLILESASTNQTSMYLCASSFRGAGNTEAFFGQGTRLTVV.

The V call is TRBV18, the J call TRBJ2-5, with D unresolved. V was cut by 0 bases and J by 2 bases, with 7 bases left in between. This CDR3 is built from 14 residues. Germline values: CDR1 KGHSH, CDR2 LQKENI. The CDR3 reads CASSPPPQQETQYF. The CDR3, as DNA: TGTGCCAGCTCACCACCCCCACAACAAGAGACCCAGTACTTC.

This chain connects TRBV7-2 to TRBJ2-3; D possibly uses TRBD1 or TRBD2 (6 bases each). The CDR3 is 14 amino acids. V was trimmed by 3 bases and J by 4 bases, leaving 11 bases between them. CDR1 is SGHTA and CDR2 is FQGNSA in the germline V gene. CDR3 sequence reads: CASSLRGVADTQYF. The DNA of the CDR3 is TGTGCCAGCAGCTTGAGGGGGGTCGCAGATACGCAGTATTTT. Full variable domain (outside the CDR3, taken from reference TRBV7-2 and TRBJ2-3): GAGVSQSPSNKVTEKGKDVELRCDPISGHTALYWYRQSLGQGLEFLIYFQGNSAPDKSGLPSDRFSAERTGGSVSTLTIQRTQQEDSAVYLCASSLRGVADTQYFGPGTRLTVL.

This clone was counted once. The J gene is TRBJ2-5, the V gene TRBV7-8; 9 bases fit TRBD2. Germline V gives CDR1 SGHVS, CDR2 FQNEAQ. The ends lost 8 bases at V and 4 bases at J; junction bases unmatched: 2. The CDR3 runs to 12 residues. The CDR3 nucleotides read TGTGCCAGCCGGCGGGGGGGAGAGACCCAGTACTTC. Translation gives CASRRGGETQYF.

This clone is classed as large. V usage is TRBV19 and J usage is TRBJ2-1; no definite D call. The CDR3 runs to 12 residues. V was pared by 4 bases and J by 4 bases, with 5 bases between. The germline V gene encodes CDR1 LNHDA and CDR2 SQIVND (reference sequence). The CDR3 bases are TGTGCCAGTAGTAATGGGTACAATGAGCAGTTCTTC. It is translated as CASSNGYNEQFF.

The chain couples TRBV27 to TRBJ1-4; D ambiguous. V lost 3 bases, J lost 3 bases, and 17 bases lay in between. CDR1 MNHEY and CDR2 SMNVEV come from the germline V gene (reference sequence). This CDR3 is built from 17 residues. The CDR3 reads CASSFTSWGGPNEKLFF. The DNA for the CDR3 is TGTGCCAGCAGTTTCACCTCTTGGGGAGGACCTAATGAAAAACTGTTTTTT.

The chain links TRBV19 to TRBJ1-5, with 7 bases identical to TRBD1. V was pared by 7 bases and J by 4 bases, with 7 bases of the junction left unmatched. CDR3 size: 14 residues. CDR1 and CDR2 (germline): LNHDA, SQIVND (reference sequence). The CDR3, as DNA: TGTGCCAGTACCCCGGGACAGAAGAATCAGCCCCAGCATTTT. Protein sequence: CASTPGQKNQPQHF.